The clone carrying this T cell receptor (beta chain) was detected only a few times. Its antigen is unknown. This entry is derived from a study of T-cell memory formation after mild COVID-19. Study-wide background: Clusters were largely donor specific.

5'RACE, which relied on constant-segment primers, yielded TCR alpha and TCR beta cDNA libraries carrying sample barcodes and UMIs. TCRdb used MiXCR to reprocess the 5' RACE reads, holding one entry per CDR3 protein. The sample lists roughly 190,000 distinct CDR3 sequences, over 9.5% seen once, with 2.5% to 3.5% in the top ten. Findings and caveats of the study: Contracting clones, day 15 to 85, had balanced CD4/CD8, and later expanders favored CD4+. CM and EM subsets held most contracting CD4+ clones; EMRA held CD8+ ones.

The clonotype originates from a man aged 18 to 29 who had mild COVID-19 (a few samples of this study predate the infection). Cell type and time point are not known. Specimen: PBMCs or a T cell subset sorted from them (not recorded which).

The CDR3: CATSDLSGARRPEAFF. The CDR3 DNA sequence: TGTGCCACCAGTGATTTATCAGGGGCGCGACGGCCTGAAGCTTTCTTT. The chain is built from TRBV24-1 and TRBJ1-1; D possibly corresponds to TRBD1 (6 bases). Between the trimmed V and J ends, which lost 1 base and 6 bases, there was a span of 17 bases. This CDR3 contains 16 residues. Germline V gene data show CDR1 as KGHDR and CDR2 as SFDVKD.